The 30 T cell receptor beta chains given below trace back to one sample, sequenced in a study of response to subunit inactivated influenza vaccine. TCRdb reprocessed the RT-PCR reads via MiXCR and lists one record per CDR3 protein. There are under 850,000 distinct CDR3 sequences in the sample; less than 20% occur only once, and 9.5% to 13% lies in the top ten. Sample: PBMCs from blood, taken about 5 days after vaccination. Every receptor here comes from a man aged 45-65 years who received an inactivated influenza vaccine.

The chain uses TRBV12-3 or TRBV12-4 and TRBJ1-5; perhaps TRBD1 as D (6 bases). The ends were cut back, 4 bases at V and 6 bases at J, with 16 bases in the middle. The CDR3 has 15 amino acids. The CDR3 loop reads CASSSAGARVQPQHF. In DNA, the CDR3 is TGTGCCAGCAGTTCTGCAGGGGCTAGGGTTCAGCCCCAGCATTTT.

V is TRBV12-3 or TRBV12-4 and J is TRBJ2-2; no firm D call. V gave up 6 bases and J gave up 10 bases, with 15 bases separating them. This CDR3 has 13 amino acids. CDR3 bases: TGTGCCAGCAGGCAGGTCCCAACGCAGGAGCTGTTTTTT. It translates to CASRQVPTQELFF.

This clonotype appeared a few times. The chain links TRBV20-1 to TRBJ2-7; 14 nucleotides match TRBD2. Germline CDR1 DFQATT, CDR2 SNEGSKA (reference sequence). CDR3 length: 15 amino acids. After removal of 5 bases from V and 5 bases from J, the junction contained 8 bases not matched to a gene. The CDR3 DNA reads as TGCAGTGCTCCGGGACTAGCGGGAGTTGTCGACGAGCAGTACTTC. Residues: CSAPGLAGVVDEQYF.

The chain uses TRBV29-1 and TRBJ2-2; 7 nucleotides line up with TRBD1. The CDR3 is 16 amino acids. Germline CDR1 reads SQVTM; CDR2 reads ANQGSEA. The junction had 6 bases not matched to a gene; V was cut back by 1 base and J by 1 base. For the CDR3, the DNA is TGCAGCGTTGAAGGTCGGAACAGGGGGAACACCGGGGAGCTGTTTTTT. This sequence encodes CSVEGRNRGNTGELFF.

This clonotype was detected ten times or more. The chain employs TRBV5-6 and TRBJ2-1; 15 bases map to TRBD2. Germline V gene lookup returns CDR1 SGHDT and CDR2 YYEEEE. CDR3 length: 16 amino acids. V lost 0 bases and J lost 7; bases outside the gene matches: 2. The CDR3 DNA sequence: TGTGCCAGCAGCTTGGTGGGACTAGCGGGAGGTAATGAGCAGTTCTTC. This encodes CASSLVGLAGGNEQFF.

This clonotype has just a few counts. The CDR3 sequence is CASSRGLAGGPSTDTQYF. CDR3 nucleotide sequence: TGCGCCAGCAGCCGAGGACTAGCGGGAGGGCCTAGCACAGATACGCAGTATTTT. The gene calls are TRBV5-1 and TRBJ2-3, with 15 bases lining up with TRBD2. The CDR3 sequence is 18 residues long. CDR1 and CDR2 (germline): SGHRS, YFSETQ. V lost 4 bases to trimming and J lost 0 bases; unmatched junction nucleotides: 6.

The chain carries TRBV5-1 and TRBJ2-5; D remains ambiguous. The CDR3 length is 15 residues. CDR1 and CDR2 from the germline V gene are SGHRS and YFSETQ. Trimming removed 3 bases at V and 5 bases at J, with 17 bases between. The CDR3 DNA follows: TGCGCCAGCAGCTCTTCCGGGTCTTTGGTGGAGACCCAGTACTTC. Translating it yields CASSSSGSLVETQYF.

This clonotype occurred many times. For the CDR3, the DNA is TGTGCCACCAAGCTCTCGGAGGGCCGGATAAATGAGCAGTTCTTC. Amino acid sequence: CATKLSEGRINEQFF. This chain uses TRBV10-3 with TRBJ2-1; TRBD2 is a possible D gene (6 bases). This CDR3 region has 15 residues. V was clipped by 10 bases and J by 7 bases, with 23 bases between them. Germline V lookup: CDR1 ENHRY, CDR2 SYGVKD.

The V gene is TRBV11-1, the J gene TRBJ1-1; no reliable D call. CDR3 size: 14 residues. Per the germline V gene, CDR1 is SGHAT and CDR2 is FQDESV (reference sequence). V was clipped by 3 bases and J by 7 bases, with 15 bases between them. The CDR3 DNA follows: TGTGCCAGCAGCTTCGGGCCCCACGCCGGTGAAGCTTTCTTT. Encoded protein: CASSFGPHAGEAFF.

V is TRBV20-1 and J is TRBJ2-3; 8 bases fit TRBD1. Germline V lookup: CDR1 DFQATT, CDR2 SNEGSKA (reference sequence). V gave up 0 bases and J gave up 4 bases; unmatched junction bases: 12. The CDR3 sequence is 17 residues long. The CDR3 region has the DNA TGCAGTGCTAGAGAACCGACCGGGACAGGATGGGCAGATACGCAGTATTTT. Its protein is CSAREPTGTGWADTQYF.

This clonotype has just a few counts. The chain couples TRBV6-2 or TRBV6-3 to TRBJ2-7, with 12 nucleotides matching TRBD2. V trimming: 5 bases; J trimming: 3 bases; junction bases outside the gene matches: 11. This CDR3 is built from 17 residues. The germline CDR1 and CDR2 sequences are MNHEY and SVGEGT. Written as DNA, the CDR3 is TGTGCCAGCAGTGGAAGCCTCACTAGCGGGAGGTTCTACGAGCAGTACTTC. The encoded protein is CASSGSLTSGRFYEQYF.

This clonotype was seen repeatedly, ten times or more. The gene calls are TRBV7-8 and TRBJ2-1; D might be TRBD2 (6 bases). This CDR3 comprises 16 residues. The V and J ends lost 3 bases and 4 bases respectively, with 16 bases between them. Germline V lookup: CDR1 SGHVS, CDR2 FQNEAQ. CDR3 in amino acids: CASSLSLTGTYNEQFF. In DNA form, the CDR3 reads TGTGCCAGCAGCTTGTCATTAACCGGGACTTACAATGAGCAGTTCTTC.

The DNA of the CDR3 is TGCGCCAGCAGCGAAGGGACAGGGAGGTCCTACGAGCAGTACTTC. Residues: CASSEGTGRSYEQYF. V usage is TRBV5-1 and J usage is TRBJ2-7; 9 bases map to TRBD1. Trimming took 4 bases from V and 1 from J; bases not matched to a gene: 6. CDR3 size: 15 residues. Germline CDR1 reads SGHRS; CDR2 reads YFSETQ.

The sample holds a few counts of this clonotype. This chain links TRBV7-2 with TRBJ2-3; 7 bases line up with TRBD2. This CDR3 comprises 15 residues. Germline V gene lookup returns CDR1 SGHTA and CDR2 FQGNSA. Trimming removed 4 bases from V and 1 base from J; junction bases left unmatched: 5. CDR3 protein: CASSSSGLGTDTQYF. DNA of the CDR3: TGTGCCAGCAGCTCTAGCGGACTAGGCACAGATACGCAGTATTTT.

The rearrangement joins TRBV2 to TRBJ2-1; possibly TRBD1 or TRBD2 for D (7 bases each). CDR3 length: 15 residues. Germline V gene lookup returns CDR1 SNHLY and CDR2 FYNNEI. With 6 bases removed from V and 2 bases from J, the gap between germline ends came to 14 bases. CDR3 in DNA: TGTGCCAGCAGCGCAGGGGGGGGCGCCTACAATGAGCAGTTCTTC. Its translation is CASSAGGGAYNEQFF.

The CDR3, as DNA: TGCAGTGCCGCTCCTTCGAGGCGGAGCACAGATACGCAGTATTTT. Amino acid sequence: CSAAPSRRSTDTQYF. V and J are TRBV20-1 and TRBJ2-3; D gene ambiguous. The CDR3 loop spans 15 amino acids. Trimming removed 6 bases from V and 0 bases from J, with 16 bases in between. Germline CDR1 is DFQATT and CDR2 is SNEGSKA (reference sequence).

This clonotype has only a few counts. V gene TRBV12-3 or TRBV12-4 combines with J gene TRBJ2-1, with 16 positions matching TRBD2. The CDR3 length is 17 residues. Losses at the gene ends were 3 bases for V and 8 bases for J; bases not matched to a gene: 7. DNA for the CDR3: TGTGCCAGCAGTTTCGGGACTAGCGGGGGGGCCGTAGATGAGCAGTTCTTC. This codes for CASSFGTSGGAVDEQFF.

The V and J genes are TRBV28 and TRBJ2-5, with D perhaps TRBD2 (7 bases). The germline V and J ends were trimmed by 3 bases and 3 bases, with 11 bases remaining between them. The CDR3 length is 14 residues. Per germline, CDR1 MDHEN and CDR2 SYDVKM. The chain's CDR3 is CASSFRGGEETQYF. In DNA form, the CDR3 reads TGTGCCAGCAGTTTTAGGGGGGGGGAAGAGACCCAGTACTTC.

In its sample, this clonotype was seen a few times. The chain recombines TRBV5-1 with TRBJ2-7; 12 bases are shared with TRBD1. Germline assignment: CDR1 SGHRS and CDR2 YFSETQ. This CDR3 has 16 amino acids. Germline trimming cut 3 bases from V and 5 bases from J; bases unmatched to any gene: 9. CDR3 loop: CASSSRGDRGLHEQYF. The CDR3 coding sequence is TGCGCCAGCAGCTCCCGAGGGGACAGGGGGCTTCACGAGCAGTACTTC.

In its sample, this clonotype was seen many times. The rearrangement uses TRBV2 and TRBJ2-5; perhaps TRBD2 as D (5 bases). Trimming removed 7 bases at V and 3 bases at J, with 12 bases between. The CDR3 is 13 residues long. Germline CDR1 SNHLY, CDR2 FYNNEI. This CDR3 reads CASTITREETQYF. DNA for the CDR3: TGTGCCAGCACAATTACTAGAGAAGAGACCCAGTACTTC. The variable domain in full, with the rest retrieved from reference TRBV2 and TRBJ2-5, is EPEVTQTPSHQVTQMGQEVILRCVPISNHLYFYWYRQILGQKVEFLVSFYNNEISEKSEIFDDQFSVERPDGSNFTLKIRSTKLEDSAMYFCASTITREETQYFGPGTRLLVL.

This clonotype occurred a few times. This sequence joins TRBV6-1 and TRBJ2-7; D is perhaps TRBD1 or TRBD2 (5 bases each). Germline-derived CDR1 and CDR2 are MNHNS and SASEGT. The CDR3 length is 14 residues. V lost 6 bases to trimming and J lost 3 bases, with 15 bases between them. Written as DNA, the CDR3 is TGTGCCAGCAGGGTTAGAGGGGTGGACTACGAGCAGTACTTC. Protein product: CASRVRGVDYEQYF.

CDR3 bases: TGTGCCAGCAGTTTCGAAGGGTACAATCAGCCCCAGCATTTT. Translating gives CASSFEGYNQPQHF. The chain employs TRBV28 and TRBJ1-5, with no clear D. Germline lookup yields CDR1 MDHEN and CDR2 SYDVKM. The CDR3 loop spans 14 amino acids. Trimming left V 3 bases short and J 3 bases short, with 9 bases between.

This clonotype is a singleton in its sample. The chain combines TRBV7-8 with TRBJ1-4, with 8 bases fitting TRBD1. CDR1 and CDR2 (germline): SGHVS, FQNEAQ. J lost 6 bases, V lost 3 bases, and 12 bases had no gene match. This CDR3 contains 17 residues. CDR3 sequence (DNA): TGTGCCAGCAGCTTCCGACAGGGGATGGGTGGTGATGAAAAACTGTTTTTT. Its translation: CASSFRQGMGGDEKLFF.

This clonotype was seen only once. This rearrangement joins TRBV6-1 to TRBJ1-2; weak D call: TRBD1 (5 bases). The CDR3 is 18 amino acids. CDR1 and CDR2 (germline): MNHNS, SASEGT. Trimming took 0 bases from V and 8 from J, leaving 25 bases between them. Here the CDR3 DNA reads TGTGCCAGCAGTGAAGCGAACAGGCGGGTTACACTTTACTGGGGCTACACCTTC. Its translation is CASSEANRRVTLYWGYTF.

This clonotype was found a few times. The V call is TRBV7-9, the J call TRBJ2-7; 9 positions agree with TRBD1. The junction had 8 bases not matched to a gene; V was cut back by 4 bases and J by 4 bases. This CDR3 has 15 amino acids. CDR1 and CDR2 (germline): SEHNR, FQNEAQ (reference sequence). The CDR3 loop reads CASSYGQGLLYEQYF. CDR3 DNA sequence: TGTGCCAGCAGCTACGGACAGGGGCTTTTGTACGAGCAGTACTTC.

This clonotype was seen only a few times. The chain links TRBV11-2 to TRBJ2-3; 8 bases line up with TRBD2. There are 16 residues in the CDR3. Germline assignment: CDR1 SGHAT and CDR2 FQNNGV. Trimming cost V 3 bases and J 4 bases; bases outside gene matches: 9. The CDR3 sequence is CASSFGGAPPPDTQYF. The CDR3 nucleotides read TGTGCCAGCAGCTTCGGGGGGGCTCCCCCCCCAGATACGCAGTATTTT.

CDR3 DNA: TGTGCCAGCAGTTACGTTCTGAAGGGTTCAGATACGCAGTATTTT. It codes for CASSYVLKGSDTQYF. The genes are TRBV6-5 and TRBJ2-3; D uncertain. The CDR3 has 15 residues. V lost 2 bases and J 4 bases, leaving 13 bases between the germline ends. From germline, CDR1 is MNHEY and CDR2 SVGAGI.

The gene calls are TRBV6-1 and TRBJ2-3, with 9 nucleotides matching TRBD1. With V trimmed by 6 bases and J by 0 bases, 7 bases remained unmatched. This CDR3 contains 16 residues. CDR1 is MNHNS, CDR2 SASEGT, per germline. The CDR3 here is CASRWGDRASTDTQYF. The CDR3 bases are TGTGCCAGCAGATGGGGGGACAGGGCTAGCACAGATACGCAGTATTTT.

The sample holds many counts of this clonotype. The CDR3 here is CSATRTSGRSDTQYF. CDR3 in DNA: TGCAGTGCTACCAGGACTAGCGGGAGGTCAGATACGCAGTATTTT. This chain links TRBV20-1 with TRBJ2-3, with 14 bases lining up with TRBD2. Germline V lookup: CDR1 DFQATT, CDR2 SNEGSKA (reference sequence). Trimming took 4 bases from V and 4 from J; bases not matched to a gene: 4. There are 15 residues in the CDR3.

Only one count was recorded for this clonotype. The chain is built from TRBV20-1 and TRBJ2-7, with D perhaps matching TRBD1 or TRBD2 (6 bases each). CDR1 DFQATT and CDR2 SNEGSKA come from the germline V gene (reference sequence). The CDR3 totals 14 residues. V shed 4 bases and J shed 6 bases, with 19 bases lying between them. The CDR3 DNA reads as TGCAGTGCTAATCCCACGGGGGCGAGGGGCGAGCAGTACTTC. This sequence encodes CSANPTGARGEQYF.